The 3 T cell receptor beta chains in this list originate from one sample, sequenced in a study of cytomegalovirus exposure and HLA in healthy donors. The PCR ran on 60 Vbeta and 13 Jbeta primers. Profiling relied on immunoSEQ multiplex PCR, and the TCRdb table lists in-frame clones only, not all of them. Here the sample spans more than 150,000 clones, around four fifths being singletons. The sample was PBMCs. The source of these receptors is a male donor in good health and CMV-seronegative.

The chain joins TRBV5-1 to TRBJ2-1; tentative D call: TRBD2 (6 bases). The V gene lost 4 bases and the J gene lost 2 bases, with 13 bases spanning the gap. This CDR3 has 15 amino acids. Germline V gives CDR1 SGHRS, CDR2 YFSETQ. The CDR3 sequence is CASSQGGETYNEQFF. CDR3 in DNA: TGCGCCAGCAGCCAGGGCGGGGAGACCTACAATGAGCAGTTCTTC. Filled out from reference TRBV5-1 and TRBJ2-1, the complete variable domain reads KAGVTQTPRYLIKTRGQQVTLSCSPISGHRSVSWYQQTPGQGLQFLFEYFSETQRNKGNFPGRFSGRQFSNSRSEMNVSTLELGDSALYLCASSQGGETYNEQFFGPGTRLTVL.

The CDR3 reads CASSPRTGVSYEQYF. In nucleotides, the CDR3 is TGTGCCAGCAGCCCCCGGACAGGGGTTTCCTACGAGCAGTACTTC. The chain has TRBV11-2 and TRBJ2-7, with 9 nucleotides matching TRBD1. The CDR3 is 15 amino acids. Germline V CDR1 and CDR2: SGHAT, FQNNGV. V gave up 5 bases and J gave up 1 base; unmatched junction bases: 6.

This chain joins TRBV7-6 and TRBJ2-7; D gene uncertain. The CDR3 is 12 residues long. Germline CDR1 SGHVS, CDR2 FNYEAQ. Trimming took 5 bases from V and 5 from J, leaving 10 bases between them. The CDR3 nucleotides are TGTGCCAGCAGCCAGAATAACCACGAGCAGTACTTC. Encoded protein: CASSQNNHEQYF.